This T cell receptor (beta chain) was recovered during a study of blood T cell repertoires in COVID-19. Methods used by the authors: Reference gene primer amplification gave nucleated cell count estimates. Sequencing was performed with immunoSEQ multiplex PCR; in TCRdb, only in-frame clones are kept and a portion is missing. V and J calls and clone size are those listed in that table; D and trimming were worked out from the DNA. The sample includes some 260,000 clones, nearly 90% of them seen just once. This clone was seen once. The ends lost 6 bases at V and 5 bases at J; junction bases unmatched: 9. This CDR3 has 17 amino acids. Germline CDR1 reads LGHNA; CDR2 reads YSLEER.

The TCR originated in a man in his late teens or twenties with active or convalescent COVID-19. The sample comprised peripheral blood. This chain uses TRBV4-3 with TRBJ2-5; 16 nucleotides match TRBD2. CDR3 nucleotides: TGCGCCAGCAGTCCGGGACTAGCGGGGGGGGCATCGGAGACCCAGTACTTC. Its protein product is CASSPGLAGGASETQYF.